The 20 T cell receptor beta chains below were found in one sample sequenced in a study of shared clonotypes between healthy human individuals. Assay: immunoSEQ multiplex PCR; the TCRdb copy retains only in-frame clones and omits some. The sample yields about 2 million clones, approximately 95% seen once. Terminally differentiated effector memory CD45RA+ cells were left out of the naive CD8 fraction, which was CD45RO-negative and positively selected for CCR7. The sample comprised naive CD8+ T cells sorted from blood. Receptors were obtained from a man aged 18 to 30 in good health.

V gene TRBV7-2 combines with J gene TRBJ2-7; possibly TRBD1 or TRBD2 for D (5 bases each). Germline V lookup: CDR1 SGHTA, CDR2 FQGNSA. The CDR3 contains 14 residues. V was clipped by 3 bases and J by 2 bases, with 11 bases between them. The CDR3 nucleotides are TGTGCCAGCAGCTTGGGGCCAGCGGCCTACGAGCAGTACTTC. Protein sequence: CASSLGPAAYEQYF.

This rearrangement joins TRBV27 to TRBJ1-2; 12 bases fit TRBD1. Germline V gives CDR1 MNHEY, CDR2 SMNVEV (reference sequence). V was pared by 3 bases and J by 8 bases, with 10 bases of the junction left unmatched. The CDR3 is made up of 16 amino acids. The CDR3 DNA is TGTGCCAGCAGTTTCAACCCGGGACAGGGGGCGCAGGGCTACACCTTC. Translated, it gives CASSFNPGQGAQGYTF.

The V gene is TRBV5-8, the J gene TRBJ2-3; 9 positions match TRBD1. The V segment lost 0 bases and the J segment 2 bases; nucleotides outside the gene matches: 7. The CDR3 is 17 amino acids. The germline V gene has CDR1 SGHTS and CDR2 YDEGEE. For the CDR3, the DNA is TGTGCCAGCAGCTTGGCCAGAGGACAGGGGACCACAGATACGCAGTATTTT. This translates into CASSLARGQGTTDTQYF.

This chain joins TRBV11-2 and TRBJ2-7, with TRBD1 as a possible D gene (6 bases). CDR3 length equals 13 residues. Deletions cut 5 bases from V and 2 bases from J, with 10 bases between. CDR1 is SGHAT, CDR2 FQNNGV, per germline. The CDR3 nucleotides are TGTGCCAGCAGCAGAGGGACACCCTACGAGCAGTACTTC. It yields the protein CASSRGTPYEQYF.

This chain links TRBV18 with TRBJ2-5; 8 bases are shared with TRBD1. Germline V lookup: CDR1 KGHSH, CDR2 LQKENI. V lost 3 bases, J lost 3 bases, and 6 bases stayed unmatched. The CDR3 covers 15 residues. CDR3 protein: CASSPLGQGKETQYF. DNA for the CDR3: TGTGCCAGCTCACCCCTTGGACAGGGTAAAGAGACCCAGTACTTC.

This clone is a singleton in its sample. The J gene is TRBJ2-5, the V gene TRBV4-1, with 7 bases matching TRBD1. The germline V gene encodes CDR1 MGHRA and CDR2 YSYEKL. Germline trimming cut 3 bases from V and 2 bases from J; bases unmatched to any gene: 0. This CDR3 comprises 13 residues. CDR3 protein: CASSQGQQETQYF. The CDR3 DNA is TGCGCCAGCAGCCAGGGACAGCAAGAGACCCAGTACTTC.

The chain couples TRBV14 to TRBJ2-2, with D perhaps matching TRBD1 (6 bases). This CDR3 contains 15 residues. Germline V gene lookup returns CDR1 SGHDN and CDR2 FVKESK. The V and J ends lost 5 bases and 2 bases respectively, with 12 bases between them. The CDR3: CASSGGRENTGELFF. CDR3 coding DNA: TGTGCCAGCAGCGGGGGCAGGGAAAACACCGGGGAGCTGTTTTTT.

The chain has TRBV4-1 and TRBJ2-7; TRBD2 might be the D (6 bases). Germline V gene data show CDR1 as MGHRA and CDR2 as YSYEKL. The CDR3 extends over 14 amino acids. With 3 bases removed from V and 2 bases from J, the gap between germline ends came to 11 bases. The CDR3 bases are TGCGCCAGCAGCCACGGGGGTAGAACCTACGAGCAGTACTTC. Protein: CASSHGGRTYEQYF.

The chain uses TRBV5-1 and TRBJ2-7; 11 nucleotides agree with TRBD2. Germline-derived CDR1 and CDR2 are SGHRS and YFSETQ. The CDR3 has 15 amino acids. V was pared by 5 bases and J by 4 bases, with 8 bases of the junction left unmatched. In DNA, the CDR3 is TGCGCCAGCAGTGAAGGGACTAGCGGACTATACGAGCAGTACTTC. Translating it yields CASSEGTSGLYEQYF.

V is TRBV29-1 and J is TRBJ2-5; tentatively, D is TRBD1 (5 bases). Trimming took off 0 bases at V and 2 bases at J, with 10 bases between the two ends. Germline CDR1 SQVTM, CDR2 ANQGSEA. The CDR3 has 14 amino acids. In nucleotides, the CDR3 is TGCAGCGTTGAAGATCCTCGACAGCAAGAGACCCAGTACTTC. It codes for CSVEDPRQQETQYF.

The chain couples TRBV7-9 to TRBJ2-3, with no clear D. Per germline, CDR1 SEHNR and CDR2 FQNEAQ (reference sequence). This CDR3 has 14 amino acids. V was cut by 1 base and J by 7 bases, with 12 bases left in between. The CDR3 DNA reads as TGTGCCAGCAGCTTAGTGGTCAGTTCGAATACGCAGTATTTT. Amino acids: CASSLVVSSNTQYF.

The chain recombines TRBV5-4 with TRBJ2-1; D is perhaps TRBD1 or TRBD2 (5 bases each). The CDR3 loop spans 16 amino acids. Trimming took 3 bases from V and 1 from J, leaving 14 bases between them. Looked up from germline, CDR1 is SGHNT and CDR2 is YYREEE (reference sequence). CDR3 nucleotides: TGTGCCAGCAGCTCGATCTGGGACGGGTCCTACAATGAGCAGTTCTTC. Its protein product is CASSSIWDGSYNEQFF.

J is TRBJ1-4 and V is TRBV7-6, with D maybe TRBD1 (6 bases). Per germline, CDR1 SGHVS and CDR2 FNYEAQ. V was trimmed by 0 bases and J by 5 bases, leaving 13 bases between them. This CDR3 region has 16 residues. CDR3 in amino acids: CASSLAPPGVNEKLFF. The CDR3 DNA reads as TGTGCCAGCAGCTTAGCGCCCCCAGGGGTAAATGAAAAACTGTTTTTT.

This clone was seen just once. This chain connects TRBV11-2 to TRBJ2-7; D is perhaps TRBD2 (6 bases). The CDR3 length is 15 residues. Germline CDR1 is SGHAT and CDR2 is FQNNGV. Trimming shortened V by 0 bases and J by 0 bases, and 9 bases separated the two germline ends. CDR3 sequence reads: CASSLDYGGSYEQYF. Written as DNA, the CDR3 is TGTGCCAGCAGCTTAGATTACGGGGGCTCCTACGAGCAGTACTTC.

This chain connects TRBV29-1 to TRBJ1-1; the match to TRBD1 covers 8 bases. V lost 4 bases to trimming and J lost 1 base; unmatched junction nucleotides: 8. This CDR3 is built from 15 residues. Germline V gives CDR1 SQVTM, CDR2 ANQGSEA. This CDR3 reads CSVVVTGQGNTEAFF. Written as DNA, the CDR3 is TGCAGCGTTGTGGTGACAGGACAGGGGAACACTGAAGCTTTCTTT.

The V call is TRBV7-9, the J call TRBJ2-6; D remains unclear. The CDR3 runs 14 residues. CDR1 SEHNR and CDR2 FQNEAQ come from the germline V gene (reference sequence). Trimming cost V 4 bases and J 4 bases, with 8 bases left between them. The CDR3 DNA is TGTGCCAGCAGCTACCCCGAGGGGGCCAACGTCCTGACTTTC. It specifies CASSYPEGANVLTF.

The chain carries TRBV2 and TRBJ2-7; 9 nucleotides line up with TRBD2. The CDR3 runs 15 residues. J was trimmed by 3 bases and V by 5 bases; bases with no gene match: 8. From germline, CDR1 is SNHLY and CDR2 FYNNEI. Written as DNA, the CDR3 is TGTGCCAGCAGTCAGTTAGCGGGAGCTAGCTACGAGCAGTACTTC. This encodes CASSQLAGASYEQYF.

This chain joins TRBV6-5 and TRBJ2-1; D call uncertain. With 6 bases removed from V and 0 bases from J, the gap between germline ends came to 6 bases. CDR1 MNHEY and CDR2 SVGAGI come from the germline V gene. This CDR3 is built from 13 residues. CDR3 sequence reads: CASSQTSYNEQFF. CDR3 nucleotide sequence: TGTGCCAGCAGCCAGACCTCCTACAATGAGCAGTTCTTC.

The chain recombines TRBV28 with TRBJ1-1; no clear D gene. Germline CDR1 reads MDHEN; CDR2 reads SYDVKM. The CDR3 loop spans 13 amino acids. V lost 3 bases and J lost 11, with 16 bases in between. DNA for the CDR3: TGTGCCAGCAGTTTGTCGGAAAGGTTAGAGGCTTTCTTT. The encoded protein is CASSLSERLEAFF.

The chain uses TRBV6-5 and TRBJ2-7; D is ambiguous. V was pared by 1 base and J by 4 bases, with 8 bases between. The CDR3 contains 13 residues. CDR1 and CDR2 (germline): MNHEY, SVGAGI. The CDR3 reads CASSYFKGYEQYF. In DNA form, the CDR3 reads TGTGCCAGCAGTTACTTCAAGGGATACGAGCAGTACTTC.